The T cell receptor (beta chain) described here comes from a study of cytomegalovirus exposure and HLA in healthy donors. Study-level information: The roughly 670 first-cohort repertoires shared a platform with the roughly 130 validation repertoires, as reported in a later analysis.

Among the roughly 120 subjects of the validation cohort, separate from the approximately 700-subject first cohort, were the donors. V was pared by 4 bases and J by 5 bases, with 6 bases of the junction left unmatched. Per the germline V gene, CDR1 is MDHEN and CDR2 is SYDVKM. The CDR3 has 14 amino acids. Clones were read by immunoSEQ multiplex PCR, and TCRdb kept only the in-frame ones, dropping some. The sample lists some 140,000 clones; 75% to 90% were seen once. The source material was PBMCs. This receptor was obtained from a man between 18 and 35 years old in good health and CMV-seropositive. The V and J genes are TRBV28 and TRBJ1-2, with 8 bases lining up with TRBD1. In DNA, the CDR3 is TGTGCCAGCAGTTCCCCAACAGGGGGTTATGGCTACACCTTC. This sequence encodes CASSSPTGGYGYTF.